These T cell receptor beta chains were read from a single sample in a study of T cells after posttransplantation cyclophosphamide. Sequencing used immunoSEQ multiplex PCR; TCRdb keeps in-frame clones, though not all of them. This repertoire shows roughly 25,000 clones, roughly 82% found once; its top ten account for 6.3%. Specimen: PBMCs. These receptor sequences come from a woman aged 55-69 years with a blood cancer, CMV-positive, and with a related stem cell donor. CDR3s include the opening cysteine and the closing phenylalanine or tryptophan. Fields, in order: D gene, J gene, clone size, V gene, CDR3 length, CDR3 DNA, CDR3 protein. D genes are given only for firm matches. Where a row states a size, it is once, few, many or the class of an expanded clone; other rows omit it.

>TRBD1|TRBJ1-1|NA|TRBV5-1|16
TGCGCCAGCAGCTCGGGACAGGGGGTCTCGAACACTGAAGCTTTCTTT
CASSSGQGVSNTEAFF
>TRBD1|TRBJ2-7|NA|TRBV5-6|15
TGTGCCAGCAACGACAGGGGGCACATAGCCTACGAGCAGTACTTC
CASNDRGHIAYEQYF
>NA|TRBJ1-5|NA|TRBV21-1|16
TGTGCCAGCAGCAAAGGGGGAAAACAGGGACATCAGCCCCAGCATTTT
CASSKGGKQGHQPQHF
>TRBD2|TRBJ2-1|NA|TRBV6-1|15
TGTGCCAGCATGACCGGGACTAGCGGAAACAATGAGCAGTTCTTC
CASMTGTSGNNEQFF
>TRBD1|TRBJ1-5|NA|TRBV19|15
TGTGCCAGTACTCTGACAGGGGAGAGCAGTCAGCCCCAGCATTTT
CASTLTGESSQPQHF
>NA|TRBJ2-7|NA|TRBV9|14
TGTGCCAGCAGCGTAGGGGGAGGGGGCTACGAGCAGTACTTC
CASSVGGGGYEQYF
>NA|TRBJ1-2|NA|TRBV18|15
TGTGCCAGCTCACCCTGGACAGAATCGAACTATGGCTACACCTTC
CASSPWTESNYGYTF
>TRBD2|TRBJ2-7|NA|TRBV6-5|15
TGTGCCAGCAGGTCAGTAGCGGGAGGAGGTTACGAGCAGTACTTC
CASRSVAGGGYEQYF
>TRBD2|TRBJ2-3|NA|TRBV27|16
TGTGCCAGCAGTTATCCCGGACTAGCGGGAACAGATACGCAGTATTTT
CASSYPGLAGTDTQYF
>TRBD2|TRBJ2-3|NA|TRBV5-6|14
TGTGCCAGCAGCTTAGCGGGAGGGCCAGATACGCAGTATTTT
CASSLAGGPDTQYF
>NA|TRBJ2-5|NA|TRBV4-2|13
TGTGCCAGCAGCCAAGATCGTCGGAGGGAGCAGTACTTC
CASSQDRRREQYF
>NA|TRBJ2-7|NA|TRBV5-1|13
TGCGCCAGCAGCCTGGAGGGGGCCTACGAGCAGTACTTC
CASSLEGAYEQYF
>NA|TRBJ1-4|NA|TRBV9|13
TGTGCCAGCAGCGCCGGGTATACTGAAAAACTGTTTTTT
CASSAGYTEKLFF
>TRBD2|TRBJ2-7|NA|TRBV10-3|14
TGTGCCTCCCGGACTAGCGGAAGTACCTACGAGCAGTACTTC
CASRTSGSTYEQYF
>NA|TRBJ2-6|NA|TRBV7-3|15
TGTGCCAGCAGCTCCGGACAGACCGGGGCCAACGTCCTGACTTTC
CASSSGQTGANVLTF
>TRBD1|TRBJ2-2|few|TRBV6-6|15
TGTGCCAGCAGCCACCAGGGGGCTGGCACCGGGGAGCTGTTTTTT
CASSHQGAGTGELFF
>NA|TRBJ1-1|NA|TRBV30|13
TGTGCCTGGAGTCGGGGACTAAGGACTGAAGCTTTCTTT
CAWSRGLRTEAFF
>TRBD2|TRBJ2-7|NA|TRBV6-5|14
TGTGCCAGCAGTCTTTCACTAGCGGGAGTAGAGCAGTACTTC
CASSLSLAGVEQYF
>TRBD2|TRBJ2-5|NA|TRBV10-3|17
TGTGCCATCAGTGAACCTCCCTATAGCGGGAGTCCAGAGACCCAGTACTTC
CAISEPPYSGSPETQYF
>NA|TRBJ1-2|NA|TRBV10-3|16
TGTGCCATCAGTGACCAGAGTGGACGAAGGGGTCTTGGCTACACCTTC
CAISDQSGRRGLGYTF
>NA|TRBJ1-5|NA|TRBV6-8|14
TGTGCCAGCAGTTACTCTCCAGGGGATCAGCCCCAGCATTTT
CASSYSPGDQPQHF
>NA|TRBJ2-5|NA|TRBV7-2|12
TGTGCCAGCAGCCCCACGGGTGAGACCCAGTACTTC
CASSPTGETQYF
>NA|TRBJ2-3|once|TRBV14|17
TGTGCCAGCAGTCTACTCGGGGGTCCCCGTAGCACAGATACGCAGTATTTT
CASSLLGGPRSTDTQYF
>TRBD2|TRBJ2-1|few|TRBV4-1|19
TGCGCCAGCAGCCAAGATCCTAGCGGGAGGCCCCAAGTAAACAATGAGCAGTTCTTC
CASSQDPSGRPQVNNEQFF
>TRBD2|TRBJ2-2|few|TRBV7-8|15
TGTGCCAGCAGCTCAAGGACTAGCCTCACCGGGGAGCTGTTTTTT
CASSSRTSLTGELFF
>NA|TRBJ1-3|few|TRBV7-9|14
TGTGCCAGCAGCTTAAACACCTCTGGAAACACCATATATTTT
CASSLNTSGNTIYF
>TRBD1|TRBJ1-3|NA|TRBV6-5|15
TGTGCCAGCAGTTTAGGGGGCGTATCTGGAAACACCATATATTTT
CASSLGGVSGNTIYF
>NA|TRBJ1-2|NA|TRBV6-7|13
TGTGCCAGTCTGGTCCGAATCAGCTATGGCTACACCTTC
CASLVRISYGYTF
>TRBD2|TRBJ2-3|NA|TRBV11-1|16
TGTGCCAGCAGCTTAGCGGGTAGCGGGAGCACAGATACGCAGTATTTT
CASSLAGSGSTDTQYF
>NA|TRBJ2-3|NA|TRBV7-6|16
TGTGCCAGCAGCTCGACGACTAGAACTAGCACAGATACGCAGTATTTT
CASSSTTRTSTDTQYF
>TRBD2|TRBJ2-5|NA|TRBV5-5|18
TGTGCCAGCAGCTTGCTGTCTATTAGCGGGAGACGCCAAGAGACCCAGTACTTC
CASSLLSISGRRQETQYF
>TRBD1|TRBJ1-5|once|TRBV27|13
TGTGCCAGCAGTCGGGACAGACAATCGCCCCAGCATTTT
CASSRDRQSPQHF
>TRBD1|TRBJ2-1|NA|TRBV10-3|15
TGTGCCATCAGGGAGGGACAGGGGGCAAACAATGAGCAGTTCTTC
CAIREGQGANNEQFF
>NA|TRBJ2-7|NA|TRBV2|12
TGTGCCAGCAGTGAAGACCAGGCCGAGCAGTACTTC
CASSEDQAEQYF
>NA|TRBJ1-6|NA|TRBV5-1|14
TGCGCCAGCAGCTTGGAATGGGGCAATTCACCCCTCCACTTT
CASSLEWGNSPLHF
>TRBD2|TRBJ2-7|NA|TRBV5-1|14
TGCGCCAGCAGCTCACTAGCGGGAGTCTACGAGCAGTACTTC
CASSSLAGVYEQYF
>TRBD2|TRBJ2-1|NA|TRBV18|17
TGTGCCAGCTCACCACCGAAGCGGGAGGGCTTGTACAATGAGCAGTTCTTC
CASSPPKREGLYNEQFF
>TRBD1|TRBJ2-3|NA|TRBV5-6|16
TGTGCCAGCAGCACACAGGGGGCGCGGTGGGCAGATACGCAGTATTTT
CASSTQGARWADTQYF
>NA|TRBJ1-5|NA|TRBV19|15
TGTGCCAGTAGTATACTTCCAGATAGCAATCAGCCCCAGCATTTT
CASSILPDSNQPQHF
>NA|TRBJ1-4|NA|TRBV10-2|19
TGCGCCAGCAGTGGCCCCTTTGAGCAAACTTATATGGCTAATGAAAAACTGTTTTTT
CASSGPFEQTYMANEKLFF
>NA|TRBJ2-7|NA|TRBV11-2|14
TGTGCCAGCAGCTTAGGCTGGCCACCGTACGAGCAGTACTTC
CASSLGWPPYEQYF
>TRBD2|TRBJ2-7|NA|TRBV6-5|14
TGTGCCAGGACGGGGACTAGCGGAACCTACGAGCAGTACTTC
CARTGTSGTYEQYF
>NA|TRBJ1-1|NA|TRBV9|13
TGTGCCAGCAGCGTAGCTACGCAGGGTGAAGCTTTCTTT
CASSVATQGEAFF
>TRBD2|TRBJ2-7|NA|TRBV27|15
TGTGCCAGCAGCCTCCGTAGCGGGAGAAACTACGAGCAGTACTTC
CASSLRSGRNYEQYF
>NA|TRBJ2-1|NA|TRBV18|13
TGTGCCAGCTCATCTAATAAGGGGAATGAGCAGTTCTTC
CASSSNKGNEQFF